This TCR beta chain is from a study of cytomegalovirus exposure and HLA in healthy donors. Trimming cost V 6 bases and J 1 base, with 18 bases left between them. Germline-derived CDR1 and CDR2 are MGHRA and YSYEKL. CDR3 length equals 16 residues. Libraries were prepared by immunoSEQ multiplex PCR; TCRdb keeps only in-frame clonotypes and omits some of them. The sample has about 180,000 clones; about 83% are singletons. The TCR originated in a woman aged 25 to 45 in good health and CMV-seronegative. The chain links TRBV4-1 to TRBJ1-1; weak D call: TRBD1 (5 bases). Sequencing was performed on PBMCs. The CDR3 loop is CASRDAGGKKNTEAFF. CDR3 DNA sequence: TGCGCCAGCAGGGACGCGGGGGGGAAAAAGAACACTGAAGCTTTCTTT.